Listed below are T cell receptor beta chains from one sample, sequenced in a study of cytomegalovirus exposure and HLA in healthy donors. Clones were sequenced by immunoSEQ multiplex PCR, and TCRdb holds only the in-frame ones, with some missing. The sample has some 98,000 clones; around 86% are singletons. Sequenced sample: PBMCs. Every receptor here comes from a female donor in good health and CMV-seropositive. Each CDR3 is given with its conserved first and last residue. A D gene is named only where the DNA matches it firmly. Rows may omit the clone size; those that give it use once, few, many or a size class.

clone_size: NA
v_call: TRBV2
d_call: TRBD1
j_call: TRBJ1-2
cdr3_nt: TGTGCCAGCAGGGCAGACAGGGGGCAGGGTGGCTACACCTTC
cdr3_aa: CASRADRGQGGYTF

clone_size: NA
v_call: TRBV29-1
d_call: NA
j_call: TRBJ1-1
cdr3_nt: TGCAGCGTTGCCGACAGGAGGCTGAACACTGAAGCTTTCTTT
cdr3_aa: CSVADRRLNTEAFF

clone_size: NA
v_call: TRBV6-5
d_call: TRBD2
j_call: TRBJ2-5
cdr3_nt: TGTGCCAGCAGTTACTCATCGCGGGGGGTACAAGAGACCCAGTACTTC
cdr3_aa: CASSYSSRGVQETQYF

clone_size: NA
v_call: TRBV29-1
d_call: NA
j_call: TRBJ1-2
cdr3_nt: TGCAGCTCCAAGGGGGAAACTAACTATGGCTACACCTTC
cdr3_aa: CSSKGETNYGYTF

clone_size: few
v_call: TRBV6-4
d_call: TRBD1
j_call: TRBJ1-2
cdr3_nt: TGTGCCAGCAGTGATCGACAGGGCACTAACTATGGCTACACCTTC
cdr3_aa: CASSDRQGTNYGYTF

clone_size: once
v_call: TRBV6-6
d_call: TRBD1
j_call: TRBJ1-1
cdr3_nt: TGTGCCAGCAGTACGACAGGGGGCCCCCGGGCTTTCTTT
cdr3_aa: CASSTTGGPRAFF

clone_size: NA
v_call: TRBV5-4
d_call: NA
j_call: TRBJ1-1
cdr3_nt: TGTGCCAGCAGCTTGCCCGGGAGGGACACTGAAGCTTTCTTT
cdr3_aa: CASSLPGRDTEAFF

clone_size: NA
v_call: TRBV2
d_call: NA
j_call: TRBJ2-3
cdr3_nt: TGTGCCAGCGGGGGGGCCGAATCAGATACGCAGTATTTT
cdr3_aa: CASGGAESDTQYF

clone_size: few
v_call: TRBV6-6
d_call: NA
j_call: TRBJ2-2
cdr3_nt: TGTGCCAGCAGTACGAACAGGGCTTCGAGCACCGGGGAGCTGTTTTTT
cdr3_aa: CASSTNRASSTGELFF

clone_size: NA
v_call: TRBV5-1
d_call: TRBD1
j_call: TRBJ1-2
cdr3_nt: TGCGCCAGCAGCTTATCTCAGGGGGCGAACTATGGCTACACCTTC
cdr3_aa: CASSLSQGANYGYTF

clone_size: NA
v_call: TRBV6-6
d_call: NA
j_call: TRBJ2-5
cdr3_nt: TGTGCCAGCTCTACTAGGGGGTACCCAGAGACCCAGTACTTC
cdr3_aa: CASSTRGYPETQYF

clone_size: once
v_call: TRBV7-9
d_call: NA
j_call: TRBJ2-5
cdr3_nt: TGTGCCAGCAGTTCCGGACAGATCGGACAAGAGACCCAGTACTTC
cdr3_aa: CASSSGQIGQETQYF

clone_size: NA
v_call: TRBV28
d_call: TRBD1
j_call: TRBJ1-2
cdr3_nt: TGTGCCAGCAGTTTGTTCGGACAGGGTGGGAATGGCTACACCTTC
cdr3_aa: CASSLFGQGGNGYTF

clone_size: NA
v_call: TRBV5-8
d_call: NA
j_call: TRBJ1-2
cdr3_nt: TGTGCCAGCAGCTTGGGGTTGGGCCATGGCTACACCTTC
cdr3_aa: CASSLGLGHGYTF

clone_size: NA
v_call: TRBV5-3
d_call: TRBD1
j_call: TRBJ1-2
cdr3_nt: TGTGCCAGAAGCCGACAGGGATATGGCTACACCTTC
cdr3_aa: CARSRQGYGYTF

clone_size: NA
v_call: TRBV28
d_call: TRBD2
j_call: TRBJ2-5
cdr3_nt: TGTGCCAGCAGTTTAGGTGGCGGGAGGGCCAGTGAGACCCAGTACTTC
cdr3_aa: CASSLGGGRASETQYF

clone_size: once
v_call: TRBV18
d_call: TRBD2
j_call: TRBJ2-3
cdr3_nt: TGTGCCAGCTCACCACTGTCGACTAGCGGAACAGATACGCAGTATTTT
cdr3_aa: CASSPLSTSGTDTQYF

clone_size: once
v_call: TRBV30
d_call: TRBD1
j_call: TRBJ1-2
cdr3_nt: TGTGCCTGGCGTGGGGGGACAGGGCCTGGCCCGGTCTATGGCTACACCTTC
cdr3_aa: CAWRGGTGPGPVYGYTF

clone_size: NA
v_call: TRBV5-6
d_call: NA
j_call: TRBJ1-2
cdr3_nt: TGTGCCAGCAGCTTAACAGGGAAAATCGTCGGTGGCTACACCTTC
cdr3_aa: CASSLTGKIVGGYTF

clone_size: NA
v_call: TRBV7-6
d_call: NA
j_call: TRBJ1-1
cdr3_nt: TGTGCCAGCAGCTTAGACACGAACACTGAAGCTTTCTTT
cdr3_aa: CASSLDTNTEAFF

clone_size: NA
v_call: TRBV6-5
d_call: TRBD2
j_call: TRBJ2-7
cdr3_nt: TGTGCCAGCAGTAATAGCGGGAGCTCCGGGGAGCAGTACTTC
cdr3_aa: CASSNSGSSGEQYF

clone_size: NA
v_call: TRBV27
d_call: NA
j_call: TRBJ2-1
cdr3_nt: TGTGCCAGCAGCCCAACGGGATCCCTTTACAATGAGCAGTTCTTC
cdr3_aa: CASSPTGSLYNEQFF

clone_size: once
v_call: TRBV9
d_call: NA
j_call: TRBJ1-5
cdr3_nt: TGTGCCAGCAGCGTAGGAGGCCATAGCAATCAGCCCCAGCATTTT
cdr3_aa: CASSVGGHSNQPQHF

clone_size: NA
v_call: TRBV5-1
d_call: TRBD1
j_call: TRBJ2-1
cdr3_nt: TGCGCCAGCAGCTTGGGGGACAGGAGCTCCTACAATGAGCAGTTCTTC
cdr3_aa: CASSLGDRSSYNEQFF

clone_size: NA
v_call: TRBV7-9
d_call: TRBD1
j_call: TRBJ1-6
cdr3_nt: TGTTCCAGCAGCCCTCCGGGACAGGGAAATTCACCCCTCCACTTT
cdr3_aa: CSSSPPGQGNSPLHF

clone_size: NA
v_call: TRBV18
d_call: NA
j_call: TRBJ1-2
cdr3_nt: TGTGCCAGCTCACCACCGGCAGGTTCAAAGGAAGATGGCTACACCTTC
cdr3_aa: CASSPPAGSKEDGYTF

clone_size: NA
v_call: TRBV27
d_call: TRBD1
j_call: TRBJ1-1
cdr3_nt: TGTGCCAGCAGCCCCACCCTGGGACAGCGGGGGGGATCCGAAGCTTTCTTT
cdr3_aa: CASSPTLGQRGGSEAFF

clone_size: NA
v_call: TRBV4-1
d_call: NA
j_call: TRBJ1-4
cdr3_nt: TGCGCCAGCAGCCAGACAGGCCCTAATGAAAAACTGTTTTTT
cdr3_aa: CASSQTGPNEKLFF

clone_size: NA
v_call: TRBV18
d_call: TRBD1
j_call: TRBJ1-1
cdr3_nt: TGTGCCAGCTCACGATCGGGACAGGAGGAAGCTTTCTTT
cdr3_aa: CASSRSGQEEAFF

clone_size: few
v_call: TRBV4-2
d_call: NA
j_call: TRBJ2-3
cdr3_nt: TGTGCCAGCAGCCAAGAAGGGGGATATAGCACAGATACGCAGTATTTT
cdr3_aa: CASSQEGGYSTDTQYF

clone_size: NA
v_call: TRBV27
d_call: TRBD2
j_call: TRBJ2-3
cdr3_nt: TGTGCCAGCAGTCCTCTAGCGGGGGGTCGCACAGATACGCAGTATTTT
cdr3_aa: CASSPLAGGRTDTQYF

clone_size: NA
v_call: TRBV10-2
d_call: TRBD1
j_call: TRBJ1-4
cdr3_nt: TGCGCCAGCAGTGACAGGGGGCTGGAAAAACTGTTTTTT
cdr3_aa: CASSDRGLEKLFF

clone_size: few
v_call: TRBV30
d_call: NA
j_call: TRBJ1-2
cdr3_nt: TGTGCCTGGAGCGAACAGGGCGGCTATGGCTACACCTTC
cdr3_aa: CAWSEQGGYGYTF

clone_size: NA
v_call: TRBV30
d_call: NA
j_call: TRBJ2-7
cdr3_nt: TGTGCCCTACAGGGTCCCTCCTACGAGCAGTACTTC
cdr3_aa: CALQGPSYEQYF

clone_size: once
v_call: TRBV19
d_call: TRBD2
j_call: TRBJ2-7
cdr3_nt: TGTGCCAGTAGTTCCAGACAGCGGACTAGGGAGCAGTACTTC
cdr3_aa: CASSSRQRTREQYF

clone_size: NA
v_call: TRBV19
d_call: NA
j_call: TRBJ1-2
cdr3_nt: TGTGCCAGTAGTATCCGGGGGAGGGATGGCTACACCTTC
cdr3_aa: CASSIRGRDGYTF

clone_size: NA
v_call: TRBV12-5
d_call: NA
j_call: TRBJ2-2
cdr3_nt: TGTGCTAGTGGTTTGGTACCAGGGAACACCGGGGAGCTGTTTTTT
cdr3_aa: CASGLVPGNTGELFF

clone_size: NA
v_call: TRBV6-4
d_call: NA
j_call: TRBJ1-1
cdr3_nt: TGTGCCAGCAGTGGAGAAGCGAACACTGAAGCTTTCTTT
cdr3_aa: CASSGEANTEAFF

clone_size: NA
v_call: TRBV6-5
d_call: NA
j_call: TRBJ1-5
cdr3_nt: TGTGCCAGCAGTTTGGGCAGGAGCAATCAGCCCCAGCATTTT
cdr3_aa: CASSLGRSNQPQHF

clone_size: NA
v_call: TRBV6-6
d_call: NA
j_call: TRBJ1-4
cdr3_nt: TGTGCCAGCAGTTACTCCCGAGAAGCTAATGAAAAACTGTTTTTT
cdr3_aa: CASSYSREANEKLFF

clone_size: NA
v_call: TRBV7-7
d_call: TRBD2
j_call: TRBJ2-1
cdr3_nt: TGTGCTAGCAGCTCCCTAGCGGGAACCTACAATGAGCAGTTCTTC
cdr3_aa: CASSSLAGTYNEQFF

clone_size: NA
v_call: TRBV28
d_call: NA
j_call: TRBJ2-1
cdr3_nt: TGTGCCAGCAGCCCCCGGGACAATCCGAATGAGCAGTTCTTC
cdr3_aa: CASSPRDNPNEQFF

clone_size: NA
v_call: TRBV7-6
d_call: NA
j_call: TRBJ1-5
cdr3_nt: TGTGCCAGCAGCCGCGGGGGAAGTGGCAATCAGCCCCAGCATTTT
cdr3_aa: CASSRGGSGNQPQHF

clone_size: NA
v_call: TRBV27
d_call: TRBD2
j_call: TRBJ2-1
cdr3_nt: TGTGCCAGCAGCGATCAGGGACTAGCGGATTACAATGAGCAGTTCTTC
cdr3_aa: CASSDQGLADYNEQFF

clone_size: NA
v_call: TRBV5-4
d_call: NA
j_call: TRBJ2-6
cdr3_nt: TGTGCCAGCAGCTTGGAAGGGGCCGGGGCCAACGTCCTGACTTTC
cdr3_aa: CASSLEGAGANVLTF

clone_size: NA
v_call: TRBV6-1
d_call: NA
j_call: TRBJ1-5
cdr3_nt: TGTGCCAGCAACCCCTCGACAGGCTGGCAGCCCCAGCATTTT
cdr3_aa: CASNPSTGWQPQHF

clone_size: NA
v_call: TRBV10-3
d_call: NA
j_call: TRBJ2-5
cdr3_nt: TGTGCCATCAGGGGGGGTATTGATCCCGGGGGGACCCAGTACTTC
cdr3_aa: CAIRGGIDPGGTQYF

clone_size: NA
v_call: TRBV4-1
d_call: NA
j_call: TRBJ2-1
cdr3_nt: TGCGCCAGCAGCCAAAGTCGTAGTTACAATGAGCAGTTCTTC
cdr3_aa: CASSQSRSYNEQFF

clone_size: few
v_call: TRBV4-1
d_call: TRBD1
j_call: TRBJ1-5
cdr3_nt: TGCGCCAGCAGCCGAGCGGGACAGGGGACCAATCAGCCCCAGCATTTT
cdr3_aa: CASSRAGQGTNQPQHF

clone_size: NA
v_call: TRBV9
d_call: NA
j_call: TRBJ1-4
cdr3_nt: TGTGCCAGCAGCGTAGGACAGGATTTTGAAAAACTGTTTTTT
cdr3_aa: CASSVGQDFEKLFF

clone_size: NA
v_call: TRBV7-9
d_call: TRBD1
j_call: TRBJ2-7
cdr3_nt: TGTGCCAGCACCGGGGGACAGGCCTACGAGCAGTACTTC
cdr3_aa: CASTGGQAYEQYF

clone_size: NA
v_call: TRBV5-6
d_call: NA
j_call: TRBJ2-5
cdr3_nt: TGTGCCAGCAGAAAGGGAGCCAACCAAGAGACCCAGTACTTC
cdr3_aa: CASRKGANQETQYF

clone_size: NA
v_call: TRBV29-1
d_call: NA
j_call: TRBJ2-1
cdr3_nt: TGCAGCGTTGAAGTCAGGGTAGGTGGTGAGCAGTTCTTC
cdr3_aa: CSVEVRVGGEQFF

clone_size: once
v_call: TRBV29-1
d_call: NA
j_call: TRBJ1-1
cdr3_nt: TGCATCGCGGCCGGGGGTCCGAGCATGAACACTGAAGCTTTCTTT
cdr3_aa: CIAAGGPSMNTEAFF

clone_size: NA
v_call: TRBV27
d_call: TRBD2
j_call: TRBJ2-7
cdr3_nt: TGTGCCAGCAGTCCGGGACTAGCGGTTGTCGAGCAGTACTTC
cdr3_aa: CASSPGLAVVEQYF

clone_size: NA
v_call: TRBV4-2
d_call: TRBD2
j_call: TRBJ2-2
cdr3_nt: TGTGCCAGCAGATTCGGACTAGCGGGGGGATCGAACACCGGGGAGCTGTTTTTT
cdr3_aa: CASRFGLAGGSNTGELFF

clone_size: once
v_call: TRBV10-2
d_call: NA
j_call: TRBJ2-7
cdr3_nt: TGCGCCAGCAGTGAGAGGAGGAGCTCCTACGAGCAGTACTTC
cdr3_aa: CASSERRSSYEQYF